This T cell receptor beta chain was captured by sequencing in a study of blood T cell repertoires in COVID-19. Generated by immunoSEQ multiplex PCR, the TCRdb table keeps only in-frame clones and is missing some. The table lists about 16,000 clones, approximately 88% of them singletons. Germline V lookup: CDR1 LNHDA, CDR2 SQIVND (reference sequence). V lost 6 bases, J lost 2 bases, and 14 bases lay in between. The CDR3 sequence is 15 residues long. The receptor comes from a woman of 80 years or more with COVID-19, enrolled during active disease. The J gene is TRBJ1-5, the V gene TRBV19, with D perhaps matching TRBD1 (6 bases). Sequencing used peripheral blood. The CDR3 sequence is CASRASGVGNQPQHF. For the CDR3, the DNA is TGTGCCAGTAGAGCTTCAGGGGTCGGCAATCAGCCCCAGCATTTT.